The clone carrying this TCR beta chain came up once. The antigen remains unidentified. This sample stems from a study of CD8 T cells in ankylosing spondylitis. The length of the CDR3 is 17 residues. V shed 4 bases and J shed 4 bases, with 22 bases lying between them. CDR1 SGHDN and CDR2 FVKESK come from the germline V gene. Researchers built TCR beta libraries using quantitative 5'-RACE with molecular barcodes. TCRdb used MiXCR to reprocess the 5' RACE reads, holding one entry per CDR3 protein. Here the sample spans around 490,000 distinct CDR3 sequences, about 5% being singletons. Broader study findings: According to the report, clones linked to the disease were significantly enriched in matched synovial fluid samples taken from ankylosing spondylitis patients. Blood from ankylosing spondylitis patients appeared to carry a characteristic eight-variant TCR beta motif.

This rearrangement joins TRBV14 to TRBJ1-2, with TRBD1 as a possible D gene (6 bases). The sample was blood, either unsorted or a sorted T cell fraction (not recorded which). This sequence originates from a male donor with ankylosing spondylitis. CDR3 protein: CASSPVSGQGSLYGYTF. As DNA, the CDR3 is TGTGCCAGCAGCCCCGTCTCGGGGCAGGGGTCCCTCTATGGCTACACCTTC.